Listed below are T cell receptor beta chains from one sample, sequenced in a study of blood T cell repertoires in COVID-19. TCRdb's copy holds only in-frame clones and misses some; the assay was immunoSEQ multiplex PCR. Counted here are roughly 150,000 clones, about 89% occurring once; the ten biggest clones make up 2.5% to 3.5%. Material for sequencing was peripheral blood. The source of these receptors is a man aged 55 to 70 with active or convalescent COVID-19. Both conserved end residues are part of each CDR3. A D gene is named only where the DNA matches it firmly. Only part of the rows carry a size: once, few, many, or a class if the clone is expanded.

D	V	size	J	CDR3	DNA
.	TRBV7-8	.	TRBJ1-3	CASSLEGNTIYF	TGTGCCAGCAGCCTCGAGGGAAACACCATATATTTT
TRBD1	TRBV5-1	.	TRBJ2-7	CASSFRTGVDEQYF	TGCGCCAGCAGCTTCCGGACAGGGGTAGACGAGCAGTACTTC
.	TRBV27	.	TRBJ1-2	CATAEDPSYGYTF	TGTGCCACCGCCGAGGATCCTTCCTATGGCTACACCTTC
.	TRBV19	.	TRBJ1-5	CASSSPPGLRNQPQHF	TGTGCCAGTAGTAGCCCCCCCGGGTTGCGCAATCAGCCCCAGCATTTT
TRBD2	TRBV27	.	TRBJ2-2	CASCPSSGHYTGELFF	TGTGCCAGCTGCCCCTCTAGCGGGCATTACACCGGGGAGCTGTTTTTT
TRBD2	TRBV30	.	TRBJ2-7	CAWSRGLGNEQYF	TGTGCCTGGAGTAGGGGACTAGGGAACGAGCAGTACTTC
.	TRBV11-2	.	TRBJ1-1	CASSPRTGTEAFF	TGTGCCAGCAGCCCCCGGACTGGGACTGAAGCTTTCTTT
TRBD1	TRBV3-1/TRBV3-2	.	TRBJ2-5	CASSQELTTGVGGETQYF	TGTGCCAGCAGCCAGGAACTTACTACAGGGGTCGGTGGGGAGACCCAGTACTTC
.	TRBV3-1/TRBV3-2	.	TRBJ1-1	CASSRQGPLNTEAFF	TGTGCCAGCAGCCGGCAGGGGCCCTTGAACACTGAAGCTTTCTTT
TRBD1	TRBV6-5	.	TRBJ2-7	CATADRVGYEQYF	TGTGCCACCGCTGACAGGGTAGGTTACGAGCAGTACTTC
TRBD1	TRBV19	.	TRBJ1-5	CASSIGRGLGQPQHF	TGTGCCAGTAGTATTGGAAGGGGGCTGGGTCAGCCCCAGCATTTT
.	TRBV6-5	.	TRBJ1-5	CASSSPQGSNQPQHF	TGTGCCAGCAGTTCGCCGCAGGGGAGCAATCAGCCCCAGCATTTT
TRBD2	TRBV18	.	TRBJ2-5	CASSPPTSRETQYF	TGTGCCAGCTCACCACCGACTAGCAGAGAGACCCAGTACTTC
TRBD2	TRBV4-2	.	TRBJ2-7	CASSPREGNEQYF	TGTGCCAGCAGCCCACGGGAGGGGAACGAGCAGTACTTC
.	TRBV4-3	.	TRBJ1-1	CASSQESRGTEAFF	TGCGCCAGCAGCCAAGAATCCCGGGGCACTGAAGCTTTCTTT
TRBD1	TRBV28	.	TRBJ1-1	CASARDRGTEAFF	TGTGCCAGCGCCCGGGACAGGGGTACTGAAGCTTTCTTT
TRBD1	TRBV7-2	.	TRBJ1-6	CASSRVRDRGTPLHF	TGTGCCAGCAGTCGAGTCCGGGACAGGGGAACACCCCTCCACTTT
TRBD1	TRBV19	few	TRBJ1-1	CASSPSGQGTEAFF	TGTGCCAGTAGTCCCTCCGGACAGGGAACTGAAGCTTTCTTT
TRBD1	TRBV19	.	TRBJ1-1	CASSNTGVPNTEAFF	TGTGCCAGTAGTAACACAGGGGTTCCCAACACTGAAGCTTTCTTT
TRBD2	TRBV27	.	TRBJ2-3	CASSYSLAGRTDTQYF	TGTGCCAGCAGTTACTCCCTAGCGGGGCGCACAGATACGCAGTATTTT
TRBD1	TRBV9	.	TRBJ2-1	CASSDLTGDNEQFF	TGTGCCAGCAGCGACTTAACAGGGGACAATGAGCAGTTCTTC